This TCR beta chain derives from a study of human T cells and chemical hapten exposure. Whole blood that had not been fractionated was the source of extracted total RNA. This clonotype has at least ten counts. The CDR3 extends over 11 amino acids. V was pared by 8 bases and J by 6 bases, with 11 bases between. Germline loops: CDR1 SNHLY, CDR2 FYNNEI. MiXCR was run by TCRdb on the 5' RACE reads, yielding one entry per CDR3 protein. The table includes tens of thousands of distinct CDR3 sequences, approximately 16% detected once. The sequence derives from a female donor in good health. V and J are TRBV2 and TRBJ2-7; D is undetermined. CDR3 DNA: TGTGCCAGCTCTTCGTACTCCGAGCAGTACTTC. Translated: CASSSYSEQYF.